This T cell receptor beta chain was obtained from a study of identical twins. Whole-study findings and limits: Models underpredicted monozygotic twin sharing of out-of-frame TCR alpha. Where out-of-frame alpha sequences were twin-shared, they showed excess low generation probability. Potential partial confounding of zero-insertion analyses by invariant MAIT and iNKT cells was noted.

V lost 3 bases to trimming and J lost 5 bases, with 10 bases between them. The V gene's germline CDR1 is LNHNV and CDR2 YYDKDF (reference sequence). CDR3 length equals 13 residues. This clonotype was detected only a few times. As yet, its antigen is unknown. Each CDR3 protein gets one entry after TCRdb re-called the 5' RACE reads with MiXCR. The profile shows some 320,000 distinct CDR3 sequences, over 9% of them singletons. These same records also appear under a second study, on yellow fever vaccine responses in identical twins.

The chain links TRBV15 to TRBJ2-5; no clear D. This receptor was identified in a young woman in good health. The sequencing input was CD8+ T cells sorted from blood. CDR3 loop: CATSRTVVETQYF. The CDR3 nucleotides are TGTGCCACCAGCAGGACGGTCGTGGAGACCCAGTACTTC.